The sequence of this T cell receptor (beta chain) was determined in a study of liver allograft versus peripheral blood T cells. The overall study: In transplanted livers, T cell receptor repertoires were compared with those found in the recipients' peripheral blood. Study results and caveats: Inside liver allografts, T cell receptor repertoires reportedly diverged from the repertoires found in peripheral blood.

TCRdb passed the reads through MiXCR, listing each CDR3 protein once. The sample yields about 1,900 distinct CDR3 sequences, around 16% seen once. V lost 3 bases and J lost 1, with 5 bases in between. The CDR3 spans 13 residues. Per germline, CDR1 ENHRY and CDR2 SYGVKD. This clonotype is classed as medium-sized. Its specificity is not known. The chain is built from TRBV10-3 and TRBJ2-3, with D uncertain. The receptor was derived from a human patient who had a liver transplant. Some T cells may be graft donor cells. CDR3 nucleotides: TGTGCCATCAGTGAAGTGGGCACAGATACGCAGTATTTT. It encodes CAISEVGTDTQYF.